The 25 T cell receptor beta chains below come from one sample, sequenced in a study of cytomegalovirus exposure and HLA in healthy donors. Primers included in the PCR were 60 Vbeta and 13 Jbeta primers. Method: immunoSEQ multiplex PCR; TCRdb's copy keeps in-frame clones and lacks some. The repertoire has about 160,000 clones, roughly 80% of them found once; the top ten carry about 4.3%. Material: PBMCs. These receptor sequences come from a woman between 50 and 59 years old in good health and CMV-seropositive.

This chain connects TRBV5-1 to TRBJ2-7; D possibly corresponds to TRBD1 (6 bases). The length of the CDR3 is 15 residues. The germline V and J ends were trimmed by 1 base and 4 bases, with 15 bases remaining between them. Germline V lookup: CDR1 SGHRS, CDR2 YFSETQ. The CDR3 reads CASSLYPTGFYEQYF. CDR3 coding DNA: TGCGCCAGCAGCTTGTATCCGACAGGATTTTACGAGCAGTACTTC. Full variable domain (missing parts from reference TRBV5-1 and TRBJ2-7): KAGVTQTPRYLIKTRGQQVTLSCSPISGHRSVSWYQQTPGQGLQFLFEYFSETQRNKGNFPGRFSGRQFSNSRSEMNVSTLELGDSALYLCASSLYPTGFYEQYFGPGTRLTVT.

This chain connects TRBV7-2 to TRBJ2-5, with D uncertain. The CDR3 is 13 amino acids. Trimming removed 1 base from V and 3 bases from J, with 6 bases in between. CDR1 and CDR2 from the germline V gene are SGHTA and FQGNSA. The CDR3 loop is CASSLVEKETQYF. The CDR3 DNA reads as TGTGCCAGCAGCTTAGTGGAGAAAGAGACCCAGTACTTC.

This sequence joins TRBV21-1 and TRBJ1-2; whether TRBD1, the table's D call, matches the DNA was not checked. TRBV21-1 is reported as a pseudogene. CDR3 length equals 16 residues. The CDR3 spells CASSKDGQGVNYGYTF. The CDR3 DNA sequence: TGTGCCAGCAGCAAAGACGGACAGGGGGTGAACTATGGCTACACCTTC.

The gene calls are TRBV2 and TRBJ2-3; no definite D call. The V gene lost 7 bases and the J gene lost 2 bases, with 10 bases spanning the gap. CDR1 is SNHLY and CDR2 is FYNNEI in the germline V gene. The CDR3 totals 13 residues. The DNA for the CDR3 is TGTGCCAGCAAAACACGGGTCACAGATACGCAGTATTTT. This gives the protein CASKTRVTDTQYF.

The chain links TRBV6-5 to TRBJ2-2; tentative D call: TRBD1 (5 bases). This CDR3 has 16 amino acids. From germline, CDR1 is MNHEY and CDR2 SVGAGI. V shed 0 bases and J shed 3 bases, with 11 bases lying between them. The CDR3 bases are TGTGCCAGCAGTTACTCGAGCTGGGGCGACACCGGGGAGCTGTTTTTT. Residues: CASSYSSWGDTGELFF.

The CDR3 is CATSPWASGANVLTF. The CDR3 nucleotides read TGTGCCACCAGCCCATGGGCCTCTGGGGCCAACGTCCTGACTTTC. This chain connects TRBV15 to TRBJ2-6, with D hard to call. This CDR3 has 15 amino acids. Trimming removed 5 bases at V and 0 bases at J, with 8 bases between. In germline, CDR1 is LNHNV, CDR2 YYDKDF (reference sequence).

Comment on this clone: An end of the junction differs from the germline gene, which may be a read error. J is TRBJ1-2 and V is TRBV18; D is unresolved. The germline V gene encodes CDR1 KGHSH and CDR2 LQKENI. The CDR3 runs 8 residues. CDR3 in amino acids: CASSPSAF. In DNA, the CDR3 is TGTGCCAGCTCACCGAGCGCCTTC. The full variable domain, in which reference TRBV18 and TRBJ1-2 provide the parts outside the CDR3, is NAGVMQNPRHLVRRRGQEARLRCSPMKGHSHVYWYRQLPEEGLKFMVYLQKENIIDESGMPKERFSAEFPKEGPSILRIQQVVRGDSAAYFCASSPSAFGSGTRLTVV.

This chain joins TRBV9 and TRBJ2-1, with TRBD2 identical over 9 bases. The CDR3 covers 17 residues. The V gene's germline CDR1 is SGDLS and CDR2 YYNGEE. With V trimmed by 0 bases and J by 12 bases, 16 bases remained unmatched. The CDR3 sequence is CASSVESGLAPPVRQFF. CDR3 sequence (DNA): TGTGCCAGCAGCGTAGAATCTGGACTAGCGCCCCCGGTGCGGCAGTTCTTC.

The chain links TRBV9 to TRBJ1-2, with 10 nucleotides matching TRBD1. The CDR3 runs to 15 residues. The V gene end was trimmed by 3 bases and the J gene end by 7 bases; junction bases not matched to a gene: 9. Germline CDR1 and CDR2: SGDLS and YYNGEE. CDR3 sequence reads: CASSAGGQGSTGYTF. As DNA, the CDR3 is TGTGCCAGCAGCGCTGGGGGACAGGGGTCGACTGGCTACACCTTC.

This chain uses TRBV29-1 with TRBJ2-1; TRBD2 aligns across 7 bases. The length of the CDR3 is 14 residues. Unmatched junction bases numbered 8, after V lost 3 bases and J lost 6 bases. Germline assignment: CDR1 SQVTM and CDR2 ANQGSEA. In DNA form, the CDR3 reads TGCAGCGTTGAGGGCAGCGGGATCCCCAATGAGCAGTTCTTC. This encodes CSVEGSGIPNEQFF.

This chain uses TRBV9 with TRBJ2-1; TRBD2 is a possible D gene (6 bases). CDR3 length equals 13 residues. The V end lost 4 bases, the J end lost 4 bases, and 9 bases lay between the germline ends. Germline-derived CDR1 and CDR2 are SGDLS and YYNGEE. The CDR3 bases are TGTGCCAGCAGCATCCGGGAGTACAATGAGCAGTTCTTC. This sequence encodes CASSIREYNEQFF.

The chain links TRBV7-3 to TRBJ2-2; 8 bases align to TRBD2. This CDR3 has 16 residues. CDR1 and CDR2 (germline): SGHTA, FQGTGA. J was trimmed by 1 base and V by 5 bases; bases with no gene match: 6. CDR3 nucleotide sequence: TGTGCCAGCAGCCTCGGTCTAGCGGGGAACACCGGGGAGCTGTTTTTT. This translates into CASSLGLAGNTGELFF.

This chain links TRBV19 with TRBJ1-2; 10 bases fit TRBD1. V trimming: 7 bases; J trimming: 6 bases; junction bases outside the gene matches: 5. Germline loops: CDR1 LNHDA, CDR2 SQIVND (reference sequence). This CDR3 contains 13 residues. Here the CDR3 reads CASTMGQGHGYTF. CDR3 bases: TGTGCCAGTACTATGGGACAGGGGCATGGCTACACCTTC.

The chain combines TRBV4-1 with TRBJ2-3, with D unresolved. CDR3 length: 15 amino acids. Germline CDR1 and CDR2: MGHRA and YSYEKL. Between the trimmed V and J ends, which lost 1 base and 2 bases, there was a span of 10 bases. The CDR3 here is CASSQGARNTDTQYF. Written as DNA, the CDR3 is TGCGCCAGCAGCCAAGGCGCCAGGAACACAGATACGCAGTATTTT.

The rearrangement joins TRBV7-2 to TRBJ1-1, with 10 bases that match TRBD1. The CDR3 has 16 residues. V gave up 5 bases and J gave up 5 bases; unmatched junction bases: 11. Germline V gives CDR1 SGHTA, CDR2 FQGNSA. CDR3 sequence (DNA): TGTGCCAGCAGCCCTGCGCCGGGACAGGGGCGGACTGAAGCTTTCTTT. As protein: CASSPAPGQGRTEAFF.

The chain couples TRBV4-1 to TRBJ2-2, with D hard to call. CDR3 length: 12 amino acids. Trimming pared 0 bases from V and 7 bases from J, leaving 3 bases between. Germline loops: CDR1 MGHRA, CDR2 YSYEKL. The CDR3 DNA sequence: TGCGCCAGCAGCCAAGAACACGGGGAGCTGTTTTTT. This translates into CASSQEHGELFF.

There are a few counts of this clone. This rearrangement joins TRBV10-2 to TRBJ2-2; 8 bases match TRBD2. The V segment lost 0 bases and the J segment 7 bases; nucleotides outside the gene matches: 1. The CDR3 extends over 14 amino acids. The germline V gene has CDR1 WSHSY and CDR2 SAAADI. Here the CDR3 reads CASSESSGIGELFF. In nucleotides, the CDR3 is TGCGCCAGCAGTGAGTCTAGCGGGATCGGGGAGCTGTTTTTT.

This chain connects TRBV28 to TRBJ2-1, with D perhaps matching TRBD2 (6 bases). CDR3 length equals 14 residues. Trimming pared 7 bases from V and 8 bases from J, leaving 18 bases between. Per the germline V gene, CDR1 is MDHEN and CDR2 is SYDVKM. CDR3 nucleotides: TGTGCCAGCACTCGACTAGGAGCAAGTTATGAGCAGTTCTTC. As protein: CASTRLGASYEQFF. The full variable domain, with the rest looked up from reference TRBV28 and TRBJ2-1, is DVKVTQSSRYLVKRTGEKVFLECVQDMDHENMFWYRQDPGLGLRLIYFSYDVKMKEKGDIPEGYSVSREKKERFSLILESASTNQTSMYLCASTRLGASYEQFFGPGTRLTVL.

DNA of the CDR3: TGTGCCAGCACGACGGGAGCATACGAGCAGTACTTC. Its protein product is CASTTGAYEQYF. The chain uses TRBV2 and TRBJ2-7; the D gene is possibly TRBD2 (6 bases). The V gene's germline CDR1 is SNHLY and CDR2 FYNNEI. The CDR3 length is 12 residues. Trimming removed 7 bases at V and 4 bases at J, with 11 bases between.

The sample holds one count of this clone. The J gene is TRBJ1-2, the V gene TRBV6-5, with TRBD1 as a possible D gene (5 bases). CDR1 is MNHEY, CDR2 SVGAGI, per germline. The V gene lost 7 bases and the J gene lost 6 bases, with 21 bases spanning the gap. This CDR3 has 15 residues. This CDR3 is CASTRSGQGRDGYTF. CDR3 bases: TGTGCCAGCACAAGATCAGGGCAGGGAAGAGATGGCTACACCTTC.

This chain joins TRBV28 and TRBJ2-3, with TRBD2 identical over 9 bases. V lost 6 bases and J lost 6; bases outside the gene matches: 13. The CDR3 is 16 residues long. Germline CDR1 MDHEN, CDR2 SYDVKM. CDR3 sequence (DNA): TGTGCCAGCAGGGGCGGGAGGGTGGTGCTCCGGGATACGCAGTATTTT. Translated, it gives CASRGGRVVLRDTQYF.

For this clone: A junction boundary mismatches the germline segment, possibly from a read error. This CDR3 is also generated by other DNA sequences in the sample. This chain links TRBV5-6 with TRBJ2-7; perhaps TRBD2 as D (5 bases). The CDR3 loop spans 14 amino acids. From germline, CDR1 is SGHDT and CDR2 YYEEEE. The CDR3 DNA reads TGCGCCAGCAGCTTGGATCCGACTACCTACGAGCAGTACTTC. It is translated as CASSLDPTTYEQYF.

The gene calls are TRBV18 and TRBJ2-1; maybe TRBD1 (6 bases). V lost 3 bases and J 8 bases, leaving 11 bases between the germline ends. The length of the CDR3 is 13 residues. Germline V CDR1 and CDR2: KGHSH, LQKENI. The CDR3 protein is CASSPNRDDEQFF. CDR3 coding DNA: TGTGCCAGCTCACCCAACAGGGACGATGAGCAGTTCTTC.

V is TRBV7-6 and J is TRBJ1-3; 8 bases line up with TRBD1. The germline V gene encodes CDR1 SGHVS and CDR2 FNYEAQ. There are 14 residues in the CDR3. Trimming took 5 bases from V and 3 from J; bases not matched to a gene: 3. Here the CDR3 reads CASSRQGRGNTIYF. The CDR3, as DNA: TGTGCCAGCAGCCGACAGGGGCGTGGAAACACCATATATTTT.

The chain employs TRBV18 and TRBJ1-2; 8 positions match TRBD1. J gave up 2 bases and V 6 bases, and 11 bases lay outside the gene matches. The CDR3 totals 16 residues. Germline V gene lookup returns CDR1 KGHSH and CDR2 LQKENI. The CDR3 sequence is CASSRGQGETNYGYTF. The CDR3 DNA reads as TGTGCCAGCTCTCGAGGACAGGGTGAGACGAACTATGGCTACACCTTC.